These 2 T cell receptor beta chains share one sample of origin, sequenced in a study of T-cell reconstitution after alpha-beta-depleted transplantation in children (dated by TCRdb to between 2015 and 2016). Libraries were made using PCR. Sequencing relied on an Illumina HiSeq 2500. Molecular barcoding was employed in the preparation of TCR libraries, with unique molecular identifiers being used to normalize TCRbeta repertoire quantification. TCRdb handled the public reads itself, with Q25 trimming in fastp and clone calling in MiXCR, and kept productive beta chains. When rows share a CDR3 protein, they turn into one entry using the most common DNA and genes. Within this sample are approximately 650,000 distinct CDR3 sequences, with 10% to 15% of them counted one time only. The ten top clones hold around 0.79% of the sample. The sample's treatment or condition label, decoded: allogeneic hematopoietic cell transplantation with graft depleted of TCRalphabeta T cells and CD19 B cells.

The sequences come from PBMCs, collected before TCRalphabeta/CD19-depleted stem cell transplant. The receptors were gathered from a girl aged 2 to 9 with congenital amegakaryocytic thrombocytopenia, due to receive a stem cell transplant.

This clonotype came up a few times. This chain joins TRBV20-1 and TRBJ1-5; D gene uncertain. Trimming shortened V by 6 bases and J by 7 bases, and 13 bases separated the two germline ends. The germline V gene encodes CDR1 DFQATT and CDR2 SNEGSKA (reference sequence). The CDR3 sequence is 12 residues long. As DNA, the CDR3 is TGCAGTGCGTACAGAGCCGGGCAGCCCCAGCATTTT. This sequence encodes CSAYRAGQPQHF.

This clonotype was detected ten times or more. CDR3: CATSRTTVANTEAFF. The CDR3, as DNA: TGTGCCACCAGCAGGACAACAGTAGCGAACACTGAAGCTTTCTTT. This chain joins TRBV15 and TRBJ1-1, with D hard to call. The CDR3 spans 15 residues. V was shortened by 3 bases and J by 1 base, with 12 bases between the two germline ends. In germline, CDR1 is LNHNV, CDR2 YYDKDF (reference sequence).